This T cell receptor beta chain was obtained from a study of shared clonotypes between healthy human individuals. About this clone itself: Its cognate antigen is unknown.

In the authors' methods: ImmunoSEQ sequences covered only the junction and lacked quality scores; filtering therefore differed. Here immunoSEQ multiplex PCR was the method, and the copy in TCRdb shows in-frame clones only, minus some. The DNA gave D and trimming, while V, J and clone size come from that table. In the table there are around 2.3 million clones, nearly 97% of which are singletons. Study conclusions and caveats: The naive CD4 repertoires of a few donors were compared, and roughly 5.1% of clonotypes were shared.

The clonotype was recovered from a man aged 18 to 35 in good health. Sequencing input: naive CD4+ T cells sorted from blood. This sample's subset: CD45RA+ positively selected.

DNA for the CDR3: TGTGCCAGCAGCCCGTTGGACATCCTTCGGGCCGAGCAGTACTTC. Translating it yields CASSPLDILRAEQYF. The chain couples TRBV7-8 to TRBJ2-7; the D gene is possibly TRBD1 (5 bases). The CDR3 is 15 residues long. Germline loops: CDR1 SGHVS, CDR2 FQNEAQ. V was shortened by 5 bases and J by 6 bases, with 20 bases between the two germline ends.